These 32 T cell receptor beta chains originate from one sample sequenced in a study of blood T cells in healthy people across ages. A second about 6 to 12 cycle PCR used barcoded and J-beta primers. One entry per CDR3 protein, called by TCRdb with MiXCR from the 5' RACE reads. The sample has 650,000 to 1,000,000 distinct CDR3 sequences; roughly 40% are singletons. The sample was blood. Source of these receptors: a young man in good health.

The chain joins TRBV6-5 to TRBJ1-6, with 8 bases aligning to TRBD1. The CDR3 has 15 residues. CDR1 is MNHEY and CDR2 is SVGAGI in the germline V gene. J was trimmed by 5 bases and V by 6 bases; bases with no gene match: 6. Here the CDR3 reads CASRTQGVNNSPLHF. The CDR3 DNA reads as TGTGCCAGCAGAACACAGGGGGTGAATAATTCACCCCTCCACTTT.

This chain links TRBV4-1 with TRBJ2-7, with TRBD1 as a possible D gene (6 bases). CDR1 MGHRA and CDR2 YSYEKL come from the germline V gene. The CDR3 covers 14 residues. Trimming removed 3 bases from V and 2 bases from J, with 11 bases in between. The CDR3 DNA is TGCGCCAGCAGCCATCCCGGACAGACCTACGAGCAGTACTTC. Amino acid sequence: CASSHPGQTYEQYF.

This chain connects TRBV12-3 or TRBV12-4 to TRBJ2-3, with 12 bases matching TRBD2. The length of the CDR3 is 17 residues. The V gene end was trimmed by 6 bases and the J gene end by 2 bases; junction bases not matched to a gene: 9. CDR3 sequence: CASSNRTSGEITDTQYF. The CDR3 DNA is TGTGCCAGCAGCAACAGGACTAGCGGGGAGATCACAGATACGCAGTATTTT.

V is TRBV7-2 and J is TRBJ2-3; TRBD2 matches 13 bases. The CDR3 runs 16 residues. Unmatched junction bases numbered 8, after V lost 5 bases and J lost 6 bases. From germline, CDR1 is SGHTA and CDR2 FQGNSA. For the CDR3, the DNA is TGTGCCAGCAGCCCGATACTAGCGGGGGGGCTTGATACGCAGTATTTT. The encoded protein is CASSPILAGGLDTQYF.

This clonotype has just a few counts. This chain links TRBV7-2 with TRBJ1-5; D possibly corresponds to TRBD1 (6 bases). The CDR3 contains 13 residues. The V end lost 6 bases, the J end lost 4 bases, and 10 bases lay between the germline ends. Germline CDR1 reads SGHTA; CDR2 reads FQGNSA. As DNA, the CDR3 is TGTGCCAGCAGTTTTGGACAGAATCAGCCCCAGCATTTT. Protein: CASSFGQNQPQHF. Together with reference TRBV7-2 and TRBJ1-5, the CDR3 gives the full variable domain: GAGVSQSPSNKVTEKGKDVELRCDPISGHTALYWYRQSLGQGLEFLIYFQGNSAPDKSGLPSDRFSAERTGGSVSTLTIQRTQQEDSAVYLCASSFGQNQPQHFGDGTRLSIL.

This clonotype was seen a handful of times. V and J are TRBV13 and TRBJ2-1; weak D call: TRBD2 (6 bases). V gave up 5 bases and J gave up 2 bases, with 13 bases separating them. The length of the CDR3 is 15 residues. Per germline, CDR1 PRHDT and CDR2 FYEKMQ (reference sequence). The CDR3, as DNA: TGTGCCAGCAGCGCTCGGGGGTCCCCCTACAATGAGCAGTTCTTC. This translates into CASSARGSPYNEQFF.

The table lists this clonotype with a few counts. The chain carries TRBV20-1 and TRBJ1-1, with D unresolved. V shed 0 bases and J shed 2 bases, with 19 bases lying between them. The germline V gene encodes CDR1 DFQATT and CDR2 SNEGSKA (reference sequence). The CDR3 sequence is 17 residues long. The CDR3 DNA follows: TGCAGTGCTAGAGATTTTCCGGGCCGATCAGGTAACACTGAAGCTTTCTTT. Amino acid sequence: CSARDFPGRSGNTEAFF.

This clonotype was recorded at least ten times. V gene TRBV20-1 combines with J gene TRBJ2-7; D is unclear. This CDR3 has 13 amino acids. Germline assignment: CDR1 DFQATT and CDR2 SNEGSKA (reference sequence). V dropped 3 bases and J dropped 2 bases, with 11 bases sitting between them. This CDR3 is CSASPDHPYEQYF. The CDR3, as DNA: TGCAGTGCTAGTCCTGACCATCCCTACGAGCAGTACTTC.

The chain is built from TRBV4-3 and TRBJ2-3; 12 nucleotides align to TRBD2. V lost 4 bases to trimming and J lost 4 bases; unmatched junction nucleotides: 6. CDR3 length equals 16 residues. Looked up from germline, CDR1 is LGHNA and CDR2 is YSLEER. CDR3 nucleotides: TGCGCCAGCAGCCGGCAACTAGCGGGGGGTGCAGATACGCAGTATTTT. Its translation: CASSRQLAGGADTQYF.

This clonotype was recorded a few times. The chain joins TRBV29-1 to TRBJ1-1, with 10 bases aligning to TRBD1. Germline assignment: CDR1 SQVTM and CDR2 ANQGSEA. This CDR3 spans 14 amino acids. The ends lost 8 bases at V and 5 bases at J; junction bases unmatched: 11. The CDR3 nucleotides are TGCAGCTCAGACCTTTCGGGACAGGGGACTGAAGCTTTCTTT. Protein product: CSSDLSGQGTEAFF.

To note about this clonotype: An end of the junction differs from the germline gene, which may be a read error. CDR3 bases: TGTGCCAGCAGCTGGACTAGCGGGGGGTTCTACAATGAGCGGTTCTTC. It encodes CASSWTSGGFYNERFF. The rearrangement links TRBV6-2 or TRBV6-3 to TRBJ2-1, with 14 bases fitting TRBD2. Germline V CDR1 and CDR2: MNHEY, SVGEGT. CDR3 size: 16 residues.

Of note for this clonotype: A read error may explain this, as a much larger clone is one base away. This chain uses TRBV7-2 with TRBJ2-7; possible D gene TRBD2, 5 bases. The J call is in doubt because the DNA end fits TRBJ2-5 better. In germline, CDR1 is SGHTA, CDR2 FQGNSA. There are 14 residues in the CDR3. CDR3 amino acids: CASSSLLVEETQYF. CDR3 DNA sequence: TGTGCCAGCAGCTCTCTACTAGTGGAAGAGACCCAGTACTTC.

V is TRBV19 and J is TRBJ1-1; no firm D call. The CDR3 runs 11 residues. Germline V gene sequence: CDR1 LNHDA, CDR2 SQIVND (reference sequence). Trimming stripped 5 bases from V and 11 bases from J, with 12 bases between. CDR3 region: CASSWTQTAFF. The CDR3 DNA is TGTGCCAGTAGTTGGACTCAGACGGCTTTCTTT. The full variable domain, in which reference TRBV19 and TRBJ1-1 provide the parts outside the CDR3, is DGGITQSPKYLFRKEGQNVTLSCEQNLNHDAMYWYRQDPGQGLRLIYYSQIVNDFQKGDIAEGYSVSREKKESFPLTVTSAQKNPTAFYLCASSWTQTAFFGQGTRLTVV.

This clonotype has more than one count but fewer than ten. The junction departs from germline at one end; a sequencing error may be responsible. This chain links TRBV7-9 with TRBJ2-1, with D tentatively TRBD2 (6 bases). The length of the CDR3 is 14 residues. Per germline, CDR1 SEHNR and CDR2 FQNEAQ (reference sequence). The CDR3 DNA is TGTGCCAGCAGCGTAGCGGCGGACTACAATGAGCAGTTCTTC. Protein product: CASSVAADYNEQFF.

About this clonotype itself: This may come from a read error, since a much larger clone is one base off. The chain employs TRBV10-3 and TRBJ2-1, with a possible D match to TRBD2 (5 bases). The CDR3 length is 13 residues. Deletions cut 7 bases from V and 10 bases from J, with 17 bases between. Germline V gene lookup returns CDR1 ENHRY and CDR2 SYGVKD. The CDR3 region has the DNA TGTGCCATCAAGGACTCAAGCTCCTACGAGCAGTTCTTC. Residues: CAIKDSSSYEQFF.

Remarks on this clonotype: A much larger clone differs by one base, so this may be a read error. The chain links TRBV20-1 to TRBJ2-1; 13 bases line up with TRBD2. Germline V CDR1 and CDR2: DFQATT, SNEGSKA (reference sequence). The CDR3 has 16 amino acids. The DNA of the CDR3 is TGCAGTGCTGGAGATCCCGGACTAGCGGGGGTAAATGAGCAGTTCTTC. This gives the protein CSAGDPGLAGVNEQFF.

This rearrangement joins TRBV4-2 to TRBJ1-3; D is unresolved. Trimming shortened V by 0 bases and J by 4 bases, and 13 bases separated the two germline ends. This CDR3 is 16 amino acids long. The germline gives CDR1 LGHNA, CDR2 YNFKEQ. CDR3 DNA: TGTGCCAGCAGCCAAGAGCCAAGGGTTACGGGAAACACCATATATTTT. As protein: CASSQEPRVTGNTIYF.

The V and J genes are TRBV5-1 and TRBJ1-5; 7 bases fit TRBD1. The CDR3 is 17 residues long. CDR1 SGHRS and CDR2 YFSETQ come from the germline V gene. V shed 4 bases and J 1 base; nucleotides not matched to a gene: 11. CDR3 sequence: CASSPGGGGASNQPQHF. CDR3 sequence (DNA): TGCGCCAGCAGCCCCGGGGGAGGGGGCGCGAGCAATCAGCCCCAGCATTTT.

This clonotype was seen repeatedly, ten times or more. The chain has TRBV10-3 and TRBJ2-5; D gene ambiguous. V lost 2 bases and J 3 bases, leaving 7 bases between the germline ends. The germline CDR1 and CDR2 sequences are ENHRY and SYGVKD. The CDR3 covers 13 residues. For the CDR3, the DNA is TGTGCCATCAGTGAGCGGGCAGAAGAGACCCAGTACTTC. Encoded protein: CAISERAEETQYF.

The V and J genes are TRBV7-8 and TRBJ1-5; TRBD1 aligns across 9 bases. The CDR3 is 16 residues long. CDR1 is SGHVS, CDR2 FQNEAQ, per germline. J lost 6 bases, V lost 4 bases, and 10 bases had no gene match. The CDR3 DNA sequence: TGTGCCAGCAGCTCTCGATCGGGACAGGGTGGTCAGCCCCAGCATTTT. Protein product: CASSSRSGQGGQPQHF.

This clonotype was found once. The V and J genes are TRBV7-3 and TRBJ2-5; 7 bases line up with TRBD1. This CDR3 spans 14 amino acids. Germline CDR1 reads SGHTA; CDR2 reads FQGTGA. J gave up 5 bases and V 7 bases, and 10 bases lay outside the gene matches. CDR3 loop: CASTSDRAGETQYF. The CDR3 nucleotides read TGTGCCAGCACCTCAGACAGGGCCGGGGAGACCCAGTACTTC.

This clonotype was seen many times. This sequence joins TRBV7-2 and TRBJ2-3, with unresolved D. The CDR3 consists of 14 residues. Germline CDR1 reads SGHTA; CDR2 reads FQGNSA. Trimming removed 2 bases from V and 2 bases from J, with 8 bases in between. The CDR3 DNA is TGTGCCAGCAGCTTAACTGGAGACACAGATACGCAGTATTTT. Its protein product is CASSLTGDTDTQYF.

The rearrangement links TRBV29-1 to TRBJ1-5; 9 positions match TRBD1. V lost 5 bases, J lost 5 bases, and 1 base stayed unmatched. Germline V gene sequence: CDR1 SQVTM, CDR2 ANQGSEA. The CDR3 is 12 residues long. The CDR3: CSVRTGDQPQHF. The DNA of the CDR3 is TGCAGCGTTCGGACAGGGGATCAGCCCCAGCATTTT. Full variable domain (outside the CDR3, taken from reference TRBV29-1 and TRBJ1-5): SAVISQKPSRDICQRGTSLTIQCQVDSQVTMMFWYRQQPGQSLTLIATANQGSEATYESGFVIDKFPISRPNLTFSTLTVSNMSPEDSSIYLCSVRTGDQPQHFGDGTRLSIL.

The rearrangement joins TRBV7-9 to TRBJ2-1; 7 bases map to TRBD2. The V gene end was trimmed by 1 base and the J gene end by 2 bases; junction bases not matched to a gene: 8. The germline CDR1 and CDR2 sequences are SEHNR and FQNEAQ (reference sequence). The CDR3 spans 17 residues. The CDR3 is CASSLEPSGTPYNEQFF. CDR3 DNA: TGTGCCAGCAGCTTAGAACCAAGCGGGACCCCCTACAATGAGCAGTTCTTC.

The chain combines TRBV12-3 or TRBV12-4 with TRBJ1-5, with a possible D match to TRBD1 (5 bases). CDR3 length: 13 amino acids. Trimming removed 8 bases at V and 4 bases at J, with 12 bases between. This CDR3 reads CASRSGGNQPQHF. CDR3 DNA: TGTGCCAGCCGGAGCGGGGGAAATCAGCCCCAGCATTTT.

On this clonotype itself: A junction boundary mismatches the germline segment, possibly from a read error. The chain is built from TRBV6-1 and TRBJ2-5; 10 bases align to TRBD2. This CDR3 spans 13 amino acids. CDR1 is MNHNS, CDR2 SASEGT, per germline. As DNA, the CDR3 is TGTGCCAGCAGTGGGACTAGCGGAGAGGCCCAGTACTTC. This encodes CASSGTSGEAQYF.

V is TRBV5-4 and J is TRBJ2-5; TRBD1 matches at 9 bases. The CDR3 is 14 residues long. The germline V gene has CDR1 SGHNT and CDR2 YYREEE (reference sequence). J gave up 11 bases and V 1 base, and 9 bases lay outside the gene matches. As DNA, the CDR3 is TGTGCCAGCAGCTTGACCACAGGGGGCAATAAGCAGTACTTC. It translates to CASSLTTGGNKQYF.

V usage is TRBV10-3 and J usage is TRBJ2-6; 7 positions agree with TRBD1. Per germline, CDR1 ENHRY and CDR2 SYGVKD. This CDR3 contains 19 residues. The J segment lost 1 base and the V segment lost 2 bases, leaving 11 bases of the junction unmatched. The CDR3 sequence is CAISEGEQGLTSGANVLTF. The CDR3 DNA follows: TGTGCCATCAGTGAGGGGGAACAGGGGTTAACTTCTGGGGCCAACGTCCTGACTTTC.

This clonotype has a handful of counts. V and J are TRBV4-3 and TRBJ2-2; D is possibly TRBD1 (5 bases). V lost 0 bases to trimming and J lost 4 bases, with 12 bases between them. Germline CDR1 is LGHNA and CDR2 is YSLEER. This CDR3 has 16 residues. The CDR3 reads CASSQDWGRPTGELFF. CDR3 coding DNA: TGCGCCAGCAGCCAAGATTGGGGCCGCCCCACCGGGGAGCTGTTTTTT.

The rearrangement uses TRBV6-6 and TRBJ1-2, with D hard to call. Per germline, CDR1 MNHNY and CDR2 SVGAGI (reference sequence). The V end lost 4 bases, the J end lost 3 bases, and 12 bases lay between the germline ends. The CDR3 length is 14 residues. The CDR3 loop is CASSSLLLDYGYTF. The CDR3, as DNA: TGTGCCAGCAGTTCCCTCCTTCTGGACTATGGCTACACCTTC.

The CDR3 here is CASSPSASTDTQYF. In nucleotides, the CDR3 is TGCGCCAGCAGCCCAAGCGCGAGCACAGATACGCAGTATTTT. This chain joins TRBV4-3 and TRBJ2-3; no definite D call. V was pared by 4 bases and J by 0 bases, with 8 bases between. The CDR3 length is 14 residues. In germline, CDR1 is LGHNA, CDR2 YSLEER.

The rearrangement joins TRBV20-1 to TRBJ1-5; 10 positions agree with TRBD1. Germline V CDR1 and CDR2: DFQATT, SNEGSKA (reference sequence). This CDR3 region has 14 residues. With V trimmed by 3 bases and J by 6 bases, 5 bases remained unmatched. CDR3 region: CSARGTGEGQPQHF. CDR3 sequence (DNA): TGCAGTGCTAGGGGGACAGGGGAAGGTCAGCCCCAGCATTTT.